A single TCR beta chain is shown here with its context. No antigen is known for it. One base away there is no much larger clone; base qualities are not given. Including the terminal cysteine and phenylalanine, the CDR3 comprises 12 residues. Of all the DNA, just the CDR3 is kept, 36 bases in frame from base 1. CDR1 and CDR2 (SQVTM, ANQGSEA) derive from the germline V gene. V gives up 3 bases and J gives up 1 base, and the segment between their germline ends measures 5 bases. This sample stems from a study of beta chain features in type 1 diabetes (dated by TCRdb to the late 2010s). Background on the whole study: Mean age, gender distribution, total cell number and subset yield did not differ between patients and healthy donors. A total of approximately 99,000,000 sorted cells were examined across all samples, and RNA yield correlated strongly with the number of cells per subset. The study compared the TCRB repertoires of sorted circulating CD4+ T cell subsets in recently diagnosed type 1 diabetes patients with those in matched healthy donors. Regulatory and stem cell-like memory subsets were obtained from only 8 patients and roughly 8 healthy donors, while naive and central memory subsets were obtained from all 30 or so donors.

Paper-wide results and their limitations: At VDJ recombination sites, type 1 diabetes patients had fewer insertions and more deleted nucleotides, which implies abnormalities in thymic rearrangement. Type 1 diabetes patients showed a moderate but significant shortening of TCRB CDR3 length in all four CD4+ subsets. Because the HLA sub-analyses included only small numbers of individuals, any influence of HLA type on TCRB rearrangement was left unresolved. Because cDNA rather than genomic DNA was sequenced, highly expressing activated cells could have been over-represented, although no difference in activation and CD3 levels was found between groups. The naive, central memory and regulatory TCRB repertoires appeared to resemble one another more closely among patients than among healthy donors. PCR may preferentially amplify shorter templates, but because patient and control samples were amplified and corrected together, any resulting skew would affect both groups equally.

A single peripheral blood draw of around 0.11 L on average was collected from each donor into heparinised tubes. Naive, central memory, regulatory and stem cell-like memory CD4+ T cells were sorted on a BD FACSAria II using a panel including CD45RO, CCR7, CD25, CD127, CD95 and CD27. Purity was above 95% for every sorted population. PBMCs were isolated right away by Lymphoprep density gradient centrifugation and were stained directly, without culture. To minimize batch effects, samples were stained and sorted in pairs, one healthy donor with one patient per experiment. All of the isolated RNA was reverse transcribed with the High Capacity cDNA Reverse Transcription Kit, so expressed TCRB transcripts were sequenced. Deep immunoSEQ sequencing was applied to naive, central memory and regulatory T cell samples, giving an average of around 4 million total reads per sample. After sorted cells were lysed in RLT buffer, RNA was extracted with DNase-treated RNeasy Micro or Mini kits, with the choice depending on cell number. To prevent cross-contamination, every cell subset was processed on its own, while patient and healthy donor samples were processed together. The immunoSEQ multiplex PCR was used to amplify TCRB sequences from cDNA, generating 87-bp fragments that spanned the CDR3 region. Sequencing of the amplicons was performed on the Illumina HiSeq platform. On the authors' methods: Synthetic template baselines were used to correct PCR bias computationally, reads within Hamming distance 2 were collapsed, and singletons that could not be merged were discarded. By aligning reads against IMGT, V, D and J genes, CDR3 length, and insertions or deletions at six rearrangement sites were assigned. Within each subset, clonotype counts were normalized to sorted cell number, and only after that were true diversity and Gini coefficients computed with the tcR R package. The overlap coefficient, calculated on TCRB nucleotide sequences, was used to quantify repertoire sharing. TCRdb's version of the immuneACCESS table is confined to in-frame rearrangements and falls short of the full clone set. An unresolved V gene accounts for under half of the shortfall where checked; the remainder is of unknown origin. V and J calls and clone size are as listed in that table; D and trimming were resolved from the DNA. For this sample there are 110,000 to 150,000 clones; 9% to 10% appear just once. Almost 0.65% of the sample is taken by the ten largest.

The sample was central memory CD4+ T cells from blood. This clonotype originated in a middle-aged woman in good health. The chain is made from TRBV29-1 and TRBJ2-3, with the D segment identity uncertain. The CDR3 in this case is CSVEPGTDTQYF. The DNA sequence reads TGCAGCGTTGAGCCGGGCACAGATACGCAGTATTTT.